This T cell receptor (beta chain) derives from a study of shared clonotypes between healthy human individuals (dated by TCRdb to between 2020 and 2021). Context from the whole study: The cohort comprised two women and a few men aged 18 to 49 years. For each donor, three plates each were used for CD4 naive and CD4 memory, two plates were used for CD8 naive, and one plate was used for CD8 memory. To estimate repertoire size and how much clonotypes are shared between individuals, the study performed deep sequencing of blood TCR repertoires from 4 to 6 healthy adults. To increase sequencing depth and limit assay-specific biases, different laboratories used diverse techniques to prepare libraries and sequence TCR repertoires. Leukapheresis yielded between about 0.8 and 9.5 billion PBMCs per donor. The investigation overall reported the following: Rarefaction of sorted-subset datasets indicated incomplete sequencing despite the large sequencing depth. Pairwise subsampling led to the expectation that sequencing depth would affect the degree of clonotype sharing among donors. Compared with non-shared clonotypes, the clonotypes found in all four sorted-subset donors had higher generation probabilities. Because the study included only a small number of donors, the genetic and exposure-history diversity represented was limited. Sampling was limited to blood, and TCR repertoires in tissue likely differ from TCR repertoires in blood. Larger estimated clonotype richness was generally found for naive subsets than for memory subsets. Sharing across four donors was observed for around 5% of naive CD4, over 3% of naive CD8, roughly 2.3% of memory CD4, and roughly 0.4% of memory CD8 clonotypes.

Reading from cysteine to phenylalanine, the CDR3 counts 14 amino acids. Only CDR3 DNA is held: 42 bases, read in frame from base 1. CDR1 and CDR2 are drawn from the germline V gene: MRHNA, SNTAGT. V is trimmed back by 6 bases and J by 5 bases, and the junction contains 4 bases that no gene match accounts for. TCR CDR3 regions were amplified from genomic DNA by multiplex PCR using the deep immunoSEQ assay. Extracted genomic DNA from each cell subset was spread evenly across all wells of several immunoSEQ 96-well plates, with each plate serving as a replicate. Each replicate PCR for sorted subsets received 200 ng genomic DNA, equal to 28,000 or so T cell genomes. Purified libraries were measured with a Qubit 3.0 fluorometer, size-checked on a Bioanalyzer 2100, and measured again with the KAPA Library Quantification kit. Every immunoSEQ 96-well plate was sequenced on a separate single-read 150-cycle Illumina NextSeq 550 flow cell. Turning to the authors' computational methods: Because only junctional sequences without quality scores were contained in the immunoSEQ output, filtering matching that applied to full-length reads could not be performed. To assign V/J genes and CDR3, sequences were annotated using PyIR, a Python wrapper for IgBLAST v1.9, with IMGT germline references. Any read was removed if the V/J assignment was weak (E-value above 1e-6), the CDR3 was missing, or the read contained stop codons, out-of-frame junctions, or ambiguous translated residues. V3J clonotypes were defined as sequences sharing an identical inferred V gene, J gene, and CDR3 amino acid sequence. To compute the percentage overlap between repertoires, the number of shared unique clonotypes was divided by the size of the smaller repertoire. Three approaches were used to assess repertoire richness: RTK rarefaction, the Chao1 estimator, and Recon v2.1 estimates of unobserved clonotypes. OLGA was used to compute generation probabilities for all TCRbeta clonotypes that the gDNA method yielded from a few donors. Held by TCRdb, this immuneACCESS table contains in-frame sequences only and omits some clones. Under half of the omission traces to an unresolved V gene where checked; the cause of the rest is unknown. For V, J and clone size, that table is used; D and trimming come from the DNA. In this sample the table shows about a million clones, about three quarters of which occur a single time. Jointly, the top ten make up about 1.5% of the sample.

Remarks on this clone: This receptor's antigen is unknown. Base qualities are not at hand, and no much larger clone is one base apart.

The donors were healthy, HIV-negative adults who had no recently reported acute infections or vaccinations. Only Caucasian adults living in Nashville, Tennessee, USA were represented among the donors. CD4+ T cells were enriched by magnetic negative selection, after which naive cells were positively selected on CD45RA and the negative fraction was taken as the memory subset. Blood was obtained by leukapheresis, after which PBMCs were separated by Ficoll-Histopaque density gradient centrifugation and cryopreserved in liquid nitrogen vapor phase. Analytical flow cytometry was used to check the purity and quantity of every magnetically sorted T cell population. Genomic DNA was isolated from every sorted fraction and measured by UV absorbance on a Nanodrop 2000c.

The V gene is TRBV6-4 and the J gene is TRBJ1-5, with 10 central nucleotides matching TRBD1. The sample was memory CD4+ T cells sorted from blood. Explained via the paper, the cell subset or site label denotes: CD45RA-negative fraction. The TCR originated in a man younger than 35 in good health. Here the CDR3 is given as CASSPTGGDQPQHF. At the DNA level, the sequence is TGTGCCAGCAGCCCGACAGGGGGCGATCAGCCCCAGCATTTT.